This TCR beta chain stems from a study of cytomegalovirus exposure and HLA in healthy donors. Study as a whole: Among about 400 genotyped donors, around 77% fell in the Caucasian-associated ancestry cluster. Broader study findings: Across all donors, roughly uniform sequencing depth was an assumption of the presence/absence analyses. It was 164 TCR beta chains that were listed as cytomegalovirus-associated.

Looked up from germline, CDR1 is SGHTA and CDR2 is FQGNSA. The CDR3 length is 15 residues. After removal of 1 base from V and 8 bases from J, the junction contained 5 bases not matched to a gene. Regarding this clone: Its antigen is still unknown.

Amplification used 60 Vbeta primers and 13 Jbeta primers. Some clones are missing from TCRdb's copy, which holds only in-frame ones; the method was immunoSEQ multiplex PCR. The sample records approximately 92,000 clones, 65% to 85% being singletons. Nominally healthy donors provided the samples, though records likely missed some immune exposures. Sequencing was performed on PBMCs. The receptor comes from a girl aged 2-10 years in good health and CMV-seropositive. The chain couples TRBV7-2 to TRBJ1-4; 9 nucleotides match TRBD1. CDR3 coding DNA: TGTGCCAGCAGCTTAGTTGACAGGGGGTGGGAAAAACTGTTTTTT. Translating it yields CASSLVDRGWEKLFF.